These T cell receptor beta chains were read from a single sample in a study of beta chain features in type 1 diabetes. The method was immunoSEQ multiplex PCR; TCRdb's version includes in-frame clones alone and lacks a portion of them. The data show roughly 700,000 clones, over 10% seen once. Input material: naive CD4+ T cells from blood. These receptors all come from a man aged 18 to 30 with type 1 diabetes. Both conserved end residues are part of each CDR3. A D gene is named only where the DNA matches it firmly. Clone size is given for some rows only: seen once, a few or many times, or a class if the clone is expanded.

D	J	size	V	DNA	CDR3
NA	TRBJ2-3	few	TRBV6-1	TGTGCCAGCAGTGAGAGATTCACAGATACGCAGTATTTT	CASSERFTDTQYF
TRBD1	TRBJ2-6	few	TRBV5-6	TGTGCCAGCAGCATGTGGAGGGACAGGGTGCAGTCTGGGGCCAACGTCCTGACTTTC	CASSMWRDRVQSGANVLTF
NA	TRBJ1-1	NA	TRBV29-1	TGCAGCGTGCACAGGAACACTGAAGCTTTCTTT	CSVHRNTEAFF
NA	TRBJ1-1	NA	TRBV7-3	TGTGCCAGCAGCTTAAGGGGAACCTTGAACACTGAAGCTTTCTTT	CASSLRGTLNTEAFF
NA	TRBJ2-1	NA	TRBV20-1	TGCAGTGCTTATATAGTGGGACATCATTTCTTC	CSAYIVGHHFF
TRBD1	TRBJ1-2	few	TRBV6-5	TGTGCCAGCAGTTACTCTCCGGGACAGGCTAACTATGGCTACACCTTC	CASSYSPGQANYGYTF
NA	TRBJ1-1	NA	TRBV7-9	TGTGCCAGCAGCACGGAACAGGGCTACACTGAAGCTTTCTTT	CASSTEQGYTEAFF
TRBD1	TRBJ1-1	NA	TRBV18	TGTGCCAGCTCCCCGGACAGGTCGGAACGGGCTTTCTTT	CASSPDRSERAFF
TRBD1	TRBJ1-4	NA	TRBV18	TGTGCCAGCTCATCGCCGGGACAGGGCCATGAAAAACTGTTTTTT	CASSSPGQGHEKLFF
NA	TRBJ2-5	NA	TRBV6-1	TGTGCCAGCAGTGAAGTTCGGGCCCAAGAGACCCAGTACTTC	CASSEVRAQETQYF
NA	TRBJ1-4	NA	TRBV25-1	TGTGCCAGCAGTGGTAGTCCTCTGGGAGAAAAACTGTTTTTT	CASSGSPLGEKLFF
NA	TRBJ2-2	NA	TRBV2	TGTGCCAGCAAACAGACAAACGGGGAGCTGTTTTTT	CASKQTNGELFF
NA	TRBJ2-3	few	TRBV4-1	TGCGCCAGCAGCCAAGAAGGAGGACTGACGCACACAGATACGCAGTATTTT	CASSQEGGLTHTDTQYF
NA	TRBJ1-5	NA	TRBV4-1	TGCGCCAGCAGCCAAGCCCAGCTCGGAAATCAGCCCCAGCATTTT	CASSQAQLGNQPQHF
NA	TRBJ2-2	NA	TRBV5-4	TGTGCCAGCAGCTTTCGATCCGGGGAGCTGTTTTTT	CASSFRSGELFF
TRBD1	TRBJ1-2	NA	TRBV25-1	TGTGCCAGCAGTGTCCCGGGACAGGGGGTTCGCTACACCTTC	CASSVPGQGVRYTF
TRBD1	TRBJ2-7	NA	TRBV6-5	TGTGCCAGCAGTTACGAGACAGGGCGTAACGAGCAGTACTTC	CASSYETGRNEQYF
NA	TRBJ2-5	few	TRBV19	TGTGCCAGTAGCCCTCCGGGACAAGAGACCCAGTACTTC	CASSPPGQETQYF
NA	TRBJ2-3	few	TRBV10-1	TGCGCCAGCAGTGATCCCGACACAGATACGCAGTATTTT	CASSDPDTDTQYF
NA	TRBJ1-1	NA	TRBV5-6	TGTGCCAGCAGCTTATCAGGGGTCTCCAGGGAGACTGAAGCTTTCTTT	CASSLSGVSRETEAFF
NA	TRBJ2-5	few	TRBV7-9	TGTGCCAGCACTCGGGGCGAGGAAGAGACCCAGTACTTC	CASTRGEEETQYF
NA	TRBJ2-7	few	TRBV9	TGTGCCAGCAGCGTGGGGACTACAGGGTTTGACGAGCAGTACTTC	CASSVGTTGFDEQYF
NA	TRBJ2-2	NA	TRBV21-1	TGTGCCAGCAGCAAATATAGGGTTACCGGGGAGCTGTTTTTT	CASSKYRVTGELFF
NA	TRBJ2-7	NA	TRBV7-9	TGTGCCAGCAGCTTACACCCGTGGCAGGGCCATTCCTACGAGCAGTACTTC	CASSLHPWQGHSYEQYF
NA	TRBJ2-6	few	TRBV5-4	TGTGCCAGCATCTGGGCCTACTCTGGGGCCAACGTCCTGACTTTC	CASIWAYSGANVLTF
NA	TRBJ1-2	NA	TRBV9	TGTGCCAGCAGCCCAAGGGTGTCTGGGGACTATGGCTACACCTTC	CASSPRVSGDYGYTF
NA	TRBJ1-2	few	TRBV14	TGTGCCAGCAGCCAAGACAGGGTTCGCTACACCTTC	CASSQDRVRYTF
TRBD1	TRBJ2-7	few	TRBV9	TGTGCCAGCAGGAGGGGACAGACAACGGGGGAGCAGTACTTC	CASRRGQTTGEQYF
NA	TRBJ2-5	few	TRBV10-3	TGTGCCATCAGCTCCTTGGGCTCAACCCAAGAGACCCAGTACTTC	CAISSLGSTQETQYF
NA	TRBJ1-5	few	TRBV6-5	TGTGCCAGCAGTTACTCGGCCAGGGTGGATCAGCCCCAGCATTTT	CASSYSARVDQPQHF
NA	TRBJ2-2	NA	TRBV2	TGTGCCAGCAGTGGCCGTGCGGCAAACACCGGGGAGCTGTTTTTT	CASSGRAANTGELFF
TRBD1	TRBJ2-6	NA	TRBV19	TGTGCCAGTAGTACCGAGACAGGGAAAGTCTCTGGGGCCAACGTCCTGACTTTC	CASSTETGKVSGANVLTF
NA	TRBJ2-7	few	TRBV6-5	TGTGCCAGCAGAAGACACGGTGGGGAGCAGTACTTC	CASRRHGGEQYF
NA	TRBJ2-2	NA	TRBV5-1	TGCGCCAGCAGGGCCCCGGGCGGTACCGGGGAGCTGTTTTTT	CASRAPGGTGELFF
TRBD2	TRBJ2-1	few	TRBV9	TGTGCCAGCAGTGCCACTAGCGGGGGCTACAATGAGCAGTTCTTC	CASSATSGGYNEQFF
TRBD2	TRBJ2-1	few	TRBV15	TGTGCCACCAGCAGAGATAAGGCTAGCGGGGCGTACAATGAGCAGTTCTTC	CATSRDKASGAYNEQFF
TRBD1	TRBJ2-4	NA	TRBV28	TGTGCCAGCAGCCACCGCCCGGGACAGGGTGGGGCCAAAAACATTCAGTACTTC	CASSHRPGQGGAKNIQYF
NA	TRBJ1-2	few	TRBV5-6	TGTGCCAGCAGCTCAAACAGGAGGAGCTACACCTTC	CASSSNRRSYTF
NA	TRBJ2-1	NA	TRBV19	TGTGCCAGTACCGGGACATACAATGAGCAGTTCTTC	CASTGTYNEQFF
NA	TRBJ2-7	NA	TRBV5-1	TGCGCCAGCAGCTCTGTCGGTTACTCCTACGAGCAGTACTTC	CASSSVGYSYEQYF
TRBD2	TRBJ2-5	few	TRBV25-1	TGTGCCAGCAGCCCACTAGCGAATTGGGAGACCCAGTACTTC	CASSPLANWETQYF
TRBD1	TRBJ1-5	NA	TRBV9	TGTGCCAGCAGCGTCGGGGGACAGGGGGAACAGCCCCAGCATTTT	CASSVGGQGEQPQHF
TRBD2	TRBJ2-5	NA	TRBV4-1	TGCGCCAGCAGCCGGGGGGGTCCGGGGACCCAGTACTTC	CASSRGGPGTQYF
TRBD2	TRBJ2-5	NA	TRBV7-6	TGTGCCAGCAGCAATCCCCCGGGGGGTGAGACCCAGTACTTC	CASSNPPGGETQYF
NA	TRBJ1-2	few	TRBV27	TGTGCCAGCAGTTTAACCCTCCACGACTATGGCTACACCTTC	CASSLTLHDYGYTF
NA	TRBJ2-7	NA	TRBV5-6	TGTGCCAGCAGCTTCCAGAGCTCCTACGAGCAGTACTTC	CASSFQSSYEQYF
NA	TRBJ1-1	few	TRBV7-2	TGTGCCAGCATCCAGACAGCCTCAATGAACACTGAAGCTTTCTTT	CASIQTASMNTEAFF
NA	TRBJ2-2	few	TRBV19	TGTGCCAGTAGTATCGGGGAAACCGGGGAGCTGTTTTTT	CASSIGETGELFF
TRBD1	TRBJ2-3	few	TRBV29-1	TGCAGCGTTGGGGCAGGGGGAGACACAGATACGCAGTATTTT	CSVGAGGDTDTQYF
NA	TRBJ1-1	NA	TRBV6-5	TGTGCCAGCTCGAGGTTCACTGAAGCTTTCTTT	CASSRFTEAFF
NA	TRBJ2-2	few	TRBV5-1	TGCGCCAGCACCCGGGACGGGGAGCTGTTTTTT	CASTRDGELFF
TRBD1	TRBJ2-7	NA	TRBV9	TGTGCCAGCAGCGTAGGAGGGACAGGGGATAGGGAGCAGTACTTC	CASSVGGTGDREQYF
NA	TRBJ2-2	few	TRBV5-1	TGCGCCAGCAGCTTTTTTCAGGTTAACACCGGGGAGCTGTTTTTT	CASSFFQVNTGELFF
NA	TRBJ1-2	few	TRBV30	TGTGCCTGGGCGGCCGGGAACTATGGCTACACCTTC	CAWAAGNYGYTF
TRBD1	TRBJ1-2	few	TRBV9	TGTGCCAGCAGCTCATCATCCGGGACAGGGTCAGGCTACACCTTC	CASSSSSGTGSGYTF